Listed below are T cell receptor beta chains from one sample, sequenced in a study of cytomegalovirus exposure and HLA in healthy donors. Only in-frame clones appear in the TCRdb table, and some are missing; sequencing was by immunoSEQ multiplex PCR. The table records 93,000 or so clones, 80% to 90% of them present only once. Sequenced: PBMCs. All receptors come from a woman under 30 in good health and CMV-seropositive. The CDR3 runs from the conserved cysteine through the conserved F or W. The D gene is left open where the match is weak.

V: TRBV13; D: TRBD2; length: 15; J: TRBJ2-1; CDR3: CASSFSGTRLNEQFF
V: TRBV29-1; D: NA; length: 13; J: TRBJ2-3; CDR3: CSGKPLGTDTQYF
V: TRBV7-3; D: TRBD2; length: 17; J: TRBJ2-5; CDR3: CASSPSKVGGRGETQYF
V: TRBV6-1; D: NA; length: 14; J: TRBJ1-2; CDR3: CASSEGLRDYGYTF
V: TRBV28; D: NA; length: 14; J: TRBJ1-2; CDR3: CASSSQGQNYGYTF
V: TRBV5-4; D: NA; length: 12; J: TRBJ2-1; CDR3: CASGGTDNEQFF
V: TRBV7-9; D: TRBD2; length: 16; J: TRBJ2-7; CDR3: CASSPETSGTSYEQYF
V: TRBV2; D: TRBD1; length: 13; J: TRBJ2-7; CDR3: CASTTGVPYEQYF
V: TRBV4-1; D: NA; length: 14; J: TRBJ1-4; CDR3: CASSQDAGPEKLFF
V: TRBV28; D: NA; length: 14; J: TRBJ1-1; CDR3: CASILTAGGTEAFF
V: TRBV13; D: NA; length: 13; J: TRBJ1-2; CDR3: CASSSRQNYGYTF
V: TRBV4-1; D: NA; length: 15; J: TRBJ1-3; CDR3: CASSQERRGGNTIYF
V: TRBV19; D: TRBD2; length: 17; J: TRBJ2-1; CDR3: CASSLAGGTYSYNEQFF
V: TRBV19; D: TRBD2; length: 15; J: TRBJ2-7; CDR3: CASSIGLGRAYEQYF
V: TRBV5-1; D: NA; length: 15; J: TRBJ2-7; CDR3: CASSRLSGQNLEQYF
V: TRBV28; D: TRBD1; length: 16; J: TRBJ1-5; CDR3: CASSRRTGVSNQPQHF
V: TRBV6-5; D: TRBD1; length: 13; J: TRBJ2-1; CDR3: CASSRLEGAEQFF
V: TRBV28; D: NA; length: 13; J: TRBJ1-3; CDR3: CASSSGGLGTIYF
V: TRBV28; D: NA; length: 12; J: TRBJ1-1; CDR3: CASQTLVGEAFF
V: TRBV2; D: NA; length: 13; J: TRBJ2-5; CDR3: CASSEEVPGTQYF
V: TRBV2; D: NA; length: 10; J: TRBJ2-7; CDR3: CASEAREQYF
V: TRBV28; D: TRBD1; length: 17; J: TRBJ2-1; CDR3: CASISAWTGVKQSEQFF
V: TRBV6-5; D: NA; length: 15; J: TRBJ1-6; CDR3: CASSKTGTNNSPLHF
V: TRBV14; D: NA; length: 16; J: TRBJ1-3; CDR3: CASGGQTLNSGNTIYF
V: TRBV4-2; D: NA; length: 16; J: TRBJ2-3; CDR3: CASTSSGGARGDTQYF
V: TRBV15; D: TRBD1; length: 15; J: TRBJ2-3; CDR3: CATSKGQSTTDTQYF
V: TRBV6-9; D: NA; length: 12; J: TRBJ2-1; CDR3: CASTTRGYEQFF
V: TRBV5-6; D: TRBD1; length: 15; J: TRBJ2-7; CDR3: CASSLVGQGFYEQYF
V: TRBV7-8; D: NA; length: 14; J: TRBJ2-1; CDR3: CASSPLRNGHEQFF
V: TRBV2; D: NA; length: 13; J: TRBJ1-6; CDR3: CASSGQVYSPLHF
V: TRBV28; D: TRBD1; length: 13; J: TRBJ1-2; CDR3: CATRTGRNYGYTF
V: TRBV19; D: NA; length: 11; J: TRBJ1-2; CDR3: CASSSTPGYTF
V: TRBV19; D: NA; length: 17; J: TRBJ2-6; CDR3: CVSSISGSSSGANVLTF
V: TRBV9; D: TRBD1; length: 18; J: TRBJ2-3; CDR3: CASSVNWAGQGSTDTQYF
V: TRBV19; D: NA; length: 13; J: TRBJ1-1; CDR3: CASSNHKHTEAFF